This T cell receptor beta chain emerged from a study of T cells in Graves' hyperthyroidism and ophthalmopathy. Study-wide context: Staff took peripheral blood when the initial diagnosis was made, before any treatment began.

RNA transcripts served as the template for amplifying TCR beta CDR3 regions. A set of HTBI primers served as the primers for a first-round RT-PCR of the TCR CDR3. Each CDR3 protein gets one entry after TCRdb re-called the multiplex PCR reads with MiXCR. The sample records a few hundred thousand distinct CDR3 sequences, approximately 15% being singletons. With regard to this clonotype: Its antigen is as yet unknown.

V was clipped by 0 bases and J by 8 bases, with 10 bases between them. CDR3 length: 14 amino acids. CDR1 and CDR2 from the germline V gene are MNHEY and SVGEGT. Any patient presenting with uncontrolled infection, other autoimmune disease, pregnancy or lactation was left out. Each diagnosis drew on symptoms, thyroxine, TRAb, thyroid ultrasound and orbital computed tomography findings. Study observations and caveats: Most thyroid clonotypes that were expanded above 0.001 also turned up in blood.

J is TRBJ1-4 and V is TRBV6-2 or TRBV6-3, with D unclear. This sequence was found in a woman younger than 45 with Graves' hyperthyroidism. Sequencing was performed on blood. The CDR3 sequence: CASSYSRFREKLFF. The CDR3 region has the DNA TGTGCCAGCAGTTACTCAAGGTTTCGAGAAAAACTGTTTTTT.